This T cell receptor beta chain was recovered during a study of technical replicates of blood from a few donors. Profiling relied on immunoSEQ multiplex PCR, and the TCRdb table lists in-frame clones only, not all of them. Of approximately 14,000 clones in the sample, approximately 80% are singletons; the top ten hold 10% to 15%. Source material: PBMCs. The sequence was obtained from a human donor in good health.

In nucleotides, the CDR3 is TGTGCCAGCAGCTCGTATACAGGGGAAATAGAGACCCAGTACTTC. This translates into CASSSYTGEIETQYF. The chain uses TRBV11-2 and TRBJ2-5; 7 bases agree with TRBD1. The CDR3 is 15 residues long. Unmatched junction bases numbered 9, after V lost 4 bases and J lost 4 bases. Germline V gene data show CDR1 as SGHAT and CDR2 as FQNNGV.